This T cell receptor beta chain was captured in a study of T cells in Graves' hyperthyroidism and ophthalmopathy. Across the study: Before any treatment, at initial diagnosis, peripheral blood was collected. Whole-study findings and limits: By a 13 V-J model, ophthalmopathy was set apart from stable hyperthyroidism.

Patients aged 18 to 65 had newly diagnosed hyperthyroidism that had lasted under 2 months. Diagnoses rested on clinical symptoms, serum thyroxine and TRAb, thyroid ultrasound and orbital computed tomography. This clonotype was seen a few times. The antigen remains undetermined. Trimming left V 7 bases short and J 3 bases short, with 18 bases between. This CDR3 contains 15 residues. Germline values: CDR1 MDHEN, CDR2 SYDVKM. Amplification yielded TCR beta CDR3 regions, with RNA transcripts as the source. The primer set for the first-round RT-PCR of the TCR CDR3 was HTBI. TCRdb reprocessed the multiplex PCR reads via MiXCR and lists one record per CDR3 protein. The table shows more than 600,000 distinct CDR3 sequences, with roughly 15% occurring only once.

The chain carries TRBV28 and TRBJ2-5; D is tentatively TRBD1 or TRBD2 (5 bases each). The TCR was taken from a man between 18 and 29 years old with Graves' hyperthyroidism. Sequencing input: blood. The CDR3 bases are TGTGCCAGCACCCAGGGACCCCAGAGAGAAGAGACCCAGTACTTC. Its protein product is CASTQGPQREETQYF.